One and the same sample provided the 9 T cell receptor beta chains below, sequenced in a study of human T cells and chemical hapten exposure. Time point here: patch test 1, 2 weeks after DPC sensitization. Regarding treatment: therapeutic diphenylcyclopropenone sensitization with weekly scalp DPC. Via MiXCR, TCRdb re-called the RACE reads, giving one row per CDR3 protein. Of around 120,000 distinct CDR3 sequences in the sample, roughly an eighth were seen once. The specimen was whole blood, collected in connection with sensitization to the hapten diphenylcyclopropenone (DPC). These receptors originate from a man aged 18 to 30 with alopecia areata. Some clones in this sample may be carry-over from other donors' samples.

This clonotype was detected a few times. The chain recombines TRBV9 with TRBJ2-5; TRBD2 is a possible D gene (6 bases). V lost 3 bases, J lost 0 bases, and 9 bases lay in between. The CDR3 spans 14 residues. The germline V gene has CDR1 SGDLS and CDR2 YYNGEE. CDR3 amino acids: CASSAWGDQETQYF. CDR3 DNA: TGTGCCAGCAGCGCATGGGGGGACCAAGAGACCCAGTACTTC.

This clonotype was seen a handful of times. The CDR3 loop is CASSQDLSQRIAKNIQYF. The DNA for the CDR3 is TGTGCCAGCAGCCAAGATTTATCCCAGAGGATAGCCAAAAACATTCAGTACTTC. The chain combines TRBV3-1 with TRBJ2-4, with no clear D. Trimming took off 0 bases at V and 0 bases at J, with 15 bases between the two ends. There are 18 residues in the CDR3. Germline lookup yields CDR1 LGHDT and CDR2 YNNKEL (reference sequence).

V is TRBV29-1 and J is TRBJ2-5; 12 positions agree with TRBD2. The CDR3 has 15 residues. The junction had 11 bases not matched to a gene; V was cut back by 5 bases and J by 7 bases. The germline V gene has CDR1 SQVTM and CDR2 ANQGSEA. The CDR3 nucleotides are TGCAGCGTTTCACTAGCGGGAGGAACCAAGAGGACCCAGTACTTC. This sequence encodes CSVSLAGGTKRTQYF.

In this sample, this clonotype turned up a few times. V usage is TRBV25-1 and J usage is TRBJ2-2, with no clear D. This CDR3 has 17 amino acids. Germline V CDR1 and CDR2: MGHDK, SYGVNS. Trimming cost V 0 bases and J 1 base, with 12 bases left between them. This CDR3 reads CASSEYGRQLNTGELFF. CDR3 bases: TGTGCCAGCAGTGAATATGGGCGGCAGCTGAACACCGGGGAGCTGTTTTTT.

This clonotype was counted many times. The rearrangement joins TRBV29-1 to TRBJ1-5; D is unclear. CDR1 is SQVTM, CDR2 ANQGSEA, per germline. The CDR3 is 13 amino acids. V was pared by 3 bases and J by 1 base, with 7 bases between. CDR3 coding DNA: TGCAGCGTTGAGGTGGAGAGCAATCAGCCCCAGCATTTT. The encoded protein is CSVEVESNQPQHF.

The sample holds many counts of this clonotype. This chain uses TRBV29-1 with TRBJ1-3; 8 positions agree with TRBD1. CDR1 is SQVTM and CDR2 is ANQGSEA in the germline V gene. The CDR3 covers 14 residues. J was trimmed by 0 bases and V by 2 bases; bases with no gene match: 0. In DNA form, the CDR3 reads TGCAGCGTTGAAACAGGGGGCTCTGGAAACACCATATATTTT. Translation: CSVETGGSGNTIYF.

This clonotype was detected ten times or more. The chain links TRBV18 to TRBJ1-6, with D tentatively TRBD1 (5 bases). Germline V gene data show CDR1 as KGHSH and CDR2 as LQKENI. The V gene lost 4 bases and the J gene lost 6 bases, with 7 bases spanning the gap. CDR3 size: 13 residues. Here the CDR3 reads CASSQGSNSPLHF. The CDR3 DNA follows: TGTGCCAGCTCACAGGGGAGTAATTCACCCCTCCACTTT.

The gene calls are TRBV28 and TRBJ2-5; tentative D call: TRBD2 (5 bases). Germline CDR1 and CDR2: MDHEN and SYDVKM. V lost 2 bases, J lost 1 base, and 17 bases lay in between. The length of the CDR3 is 17 residues. Written as DNA, the CDR3 is TGTGCCAGCAGTTTACCCGCAGCTAGCAACCCCCAAGAGACCCAGTACTTC. Amino acids: CASSLPAASNPQETQYF.

This clonotype was found many times. This rearrangement joins TRBV7-6 to TRBJ2-2; 7 nucleotides agree with TRBD2. The V gene's germline CDR1 is SGHVS and CDR2 FNYEAQ. The V and J ends lost 1 base and 3 bases, in that order; junction bases with no gene match: 8. CDR3 length: 17 amino acids. The CDR3 region has the DNA TGTGCCAGCAGCTTAGTTCCCCCGGGGGGAGACACCGGGGAGCTGTTTTTT. Translating it yields CASSLVPPGGDTGELFF. The full variable domain, its missing parts supplied by reference TRBV7-6 and TRBJ2-2, is GAGVSQSPRYKVTKRGQDVALRCDPISGHVSLYWYRQALGQGPEFLTYFNYEAQQDKSGLPNDRFSAERPEGSISTLTIQRTEQRDSAMYRCASSLVPPGGDTGELFFGEGSRLTVL.